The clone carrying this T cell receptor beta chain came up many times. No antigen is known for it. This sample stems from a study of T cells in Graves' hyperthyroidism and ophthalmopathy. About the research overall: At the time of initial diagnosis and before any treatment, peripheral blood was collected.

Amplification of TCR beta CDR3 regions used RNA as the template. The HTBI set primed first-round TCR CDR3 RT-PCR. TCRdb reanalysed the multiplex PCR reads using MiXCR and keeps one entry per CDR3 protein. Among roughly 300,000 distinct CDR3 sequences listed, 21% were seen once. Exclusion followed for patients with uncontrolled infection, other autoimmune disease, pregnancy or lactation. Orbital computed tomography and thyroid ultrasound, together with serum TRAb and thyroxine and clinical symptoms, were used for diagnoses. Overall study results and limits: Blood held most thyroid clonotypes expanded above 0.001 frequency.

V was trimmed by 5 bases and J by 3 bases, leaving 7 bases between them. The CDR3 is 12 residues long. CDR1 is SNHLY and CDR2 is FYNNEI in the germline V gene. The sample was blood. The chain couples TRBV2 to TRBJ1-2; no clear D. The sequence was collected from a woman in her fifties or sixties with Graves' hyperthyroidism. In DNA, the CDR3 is TGTGCCAGCAGTCTCACAGACTATGGCTACACCTTC. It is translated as CASSLTDYGYTF.